The present TCR beta chain was sequenced within a study of Tregs in tolerant kidney transplant recipients. General observations from the study: No direct test of biological reproducibility was done here. Findings come from small patient numbers and require larger validation.

For this clone: Its antigen remains unknown.

Germline-derived CDR1 and CDR2 are LNHNV and YYDKDF (reference sequence). The CDR3 is 13 residues long. V lost 3 bases, J lost 5 bases, and 11 bases lay in between. The table came from immunoSEQ multiplex PCR; TCRdb's copy has only in-frame clones and leaves some out. The sample contains tens of thousands of clones, around nine tenths of which appear only once. CD4+CD25+CD127- Tregs, CD4+CD25- non-Tregs, CD4 and CD8 cells were sorted. The clonotype was recovered from a human donor in good health. This chain uses TRBV15 with TRBJ2-7; D possibly corresponds to TRBD1 (6 bases). Sequencing was carried out using CD8+ T cells from blood. DNA for the CDR3: TGTGCCACCAGCAGGGACAGACTGAACGAGCAGTACTTC. Translating gives CATSRDRLNEQYF.